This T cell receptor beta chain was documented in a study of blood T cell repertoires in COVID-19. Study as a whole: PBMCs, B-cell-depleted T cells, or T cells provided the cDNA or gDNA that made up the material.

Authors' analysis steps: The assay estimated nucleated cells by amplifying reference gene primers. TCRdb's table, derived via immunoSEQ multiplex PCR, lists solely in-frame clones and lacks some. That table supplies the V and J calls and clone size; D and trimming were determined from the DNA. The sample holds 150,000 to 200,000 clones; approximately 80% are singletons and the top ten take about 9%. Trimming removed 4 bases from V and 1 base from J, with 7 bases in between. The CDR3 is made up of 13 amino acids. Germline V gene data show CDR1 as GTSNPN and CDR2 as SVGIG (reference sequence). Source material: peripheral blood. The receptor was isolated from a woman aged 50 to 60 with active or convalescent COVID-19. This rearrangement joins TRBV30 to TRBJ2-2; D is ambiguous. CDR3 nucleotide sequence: TGTGCCTGGAACCACAAGAACACCGGGGAGCTGTTTTTT. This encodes CAWNHKNTGELFF.